This T cell receptor beta chain was sequenced for a study of T-cell memory formation after mild COVID-19. Germline V lookup: CDR1 GTSNPN, CDR2 SVGIG (reference sequence). The CDR3 has 15 amino acids. Trimming took 5 bases from V and 0 from J, leaving 17 bases between them. Amplification by 5'RACE using constant-segment primers produced TCR alpha and TCR beta cDNA libraries that carried sample barcodes and UMIs. TCRdb reanalysed the 5' RACE reads using MiXCR and keeps one entry per CDR3 protein. Among about 30,000 distinct CDR3 sequences, 12% were seen once, and the ten largest hold 13% to 15%. A note on this clonotype: Its antigen is not known.

General study points: Contracting clones from day 15 to 85 had balanced CD4/CD8; later expanders favoured CD4+.

Material: PBMCs or a T cell subset sorted from them (not recorded which). The origin of this receptor is an adult woman who had mild COVID-19 (a few samples of this study predate the infection). Cell type and time point are not known. This chain links TRBV30 with TRBJ2-7; D is tentatively TRBD1 or TRBD2 (5 bases each). This CDR3 is CAWYMGVQSSYEQYF. Written as DNA, the CDR3 is TGTGCCTGGTACATGGGGGTCCAGAGCTCCTACGAGCAGTACTTC.